This T cell receptor (beta chain) came from a study of cytomegalovirus exposure and HLA in healthy donors. PCR involved 60 Vbeta and 13 Jbeta primers. The protocol was immunoSEQ multiplex PCR, while the TCRdb copy is restricted to in-frame clones and leaves out a portion. The sample table sets out 60,000 to 85,000 clones. This sequence was found in a man aged 50-60 years in good health and CMV-seropositive. The source material was PBMCs.

The CDR3 spells CSVEPSRGLYEQYF. CDR3 nucleotides: TGCAGCGTTGAACCATCCAGGGGCCTCTACGAGCAGTACTTC. The chain combines TRBV29-1 with TRBJ2-7, with D perhaps TRBD1 (6 bases). V lost 2 bases, J lost 3 bases, and 14 bases lay in between. Germline V gives CDR1 SQVTM, CDR2 ANQGSEA. The CDR3 loop spans 14 amino acids.